This TCR beta chain is from a study of control samples from healthy donors and cancer patients. CDR1 is SGHTA, CDR2 FQGNSA, per germline. The CDR3 is 13 amino acids. The V segment lost 5 bases and the J segment 5 bases; nucleotides outside the gene matches: 3. Repertoires were generated with immunoSEQ multiplex PCR, while TCRdb's copy carries only in-frame clones and drops some. The sample records more than 110,000 clones, around 90% being singletons. The source is a young man in good health. This chain uses TRBV7-2 with TRBJ1-1, with 9 bases aligning to TRBD1. Source material: blood. The CDR3 bases are TGTGCCAGCAGCACAGGGGGCTTTACTGAAGCTTTCTTT. This gives the protein CASSTGGFTEAFF.